Each of the 29 T cell receptor beta chains below was sequenced from the same sample in a study of blood T cells in healthy people across ages. A sample-barcoded 5' primer and a J-beta primer mix were used in a second PCR of roughly 6 to 11 cycles. Via MiXCR, TCRdb re-called the 5' RACE reads, giving one row per CDR3 protein. This sample has approximately 1.5 million distinct CDR3 sequences, with about 35% found just once. The sample consisted of blood. These receptors originate from a woman in her 30s in good health.

This chain uses TRBV28 with TRBJ2-7; TRBD1 agrees at 7 bases. CDR3 length equals 15 residues. The V and J ends lost 6 bases and 1 base, in that order; junction bases with no gene match: 9. Germline V gene lookup returns CDR1 MDHEN and CDR2 SYDVKM. The CDR3 nucleotides read TGTGCCAGCAGCTCCCTCGGGACAGAATCCTACGAGCAGTACTTC. Its protein product is CASSSLGTESYEQYF.

This clonotype occurred a few times. The chain couples TRBV4-1 to TRBJ2-7, with TRBD2 matching 8 bases. The CDR3 spans 15 residues. V gave up 4 bases and J gave up 6 bases; unmatched junction bases: 11. Germline V gene lookup returns CDR1 MGHRA and CDR2 YSYEKL. The CDR3 region has the DNA TGCGCCAGCAGCCCCGGGGGACTAGTAAGATTCGAGCAGTACTTC. Translation: CASSPGGLVRFEQYF.

The V call is TRBV6-1, the J call TRBJ1-1; D is undetermined. Germline V gives CDR1 MNHNS, CDR2 SASEGT. The CDR3 sequence is 14 residues long. Trimming took off 2 bases at V and 4 bases at J, with 11 bases between the two ends. The CDR3 protein is CASSERRVITEAFF. CDR3 in DNA: TGTGCCAGCAGTGAACGAAGGGTAATCACTGAAGCTTTCTTT.

This clonotype was recorded many times. The CDR3 region is CSARGTSGRASEQYF. CDR3 DNA sequence: TGCAGTGCTAGAGGGACTAGCGGGAGGGCCAGCGAGCAGTACTTC. This chain connects TRBV20-1 to TRBJ2-5; 15 bases map to TRBD2. The closer fit of TRBJ2-7 to the DNA end suggests the J call may be wrong. The CDR3 has 15 amino acids. Germline lookup yields CDR1 DFQATT and CDR2 SNEGSKA (reference sequence).

This clonotype was detected only a few times. The chain has TRBV29-1 and TRBJ2-7, with 9 bases matching TRBD1. CDR1 and CDR2 (germline): SQVTM, ANQGSEA. CDR3 length: 11 amino acids. Trimming at V came to 6 bases and at J to 6 bases, leaving 3 bases not matched to a gene. CDR3 protein: CSVGTGSEQYF. The CDR3 region has the DNA TGCAGCGTGGGGACAGGGAGCGAGCAGTACTTC.

There are a few counts of this clonotype. CDR3 DNA sequence: TGCAGTGCCATGACTAGCGGGAGGGCCAGGGGTACGCAGTATTTT. As protein: CSAMTSGRARGTQYF. This sequence joins TRBV20-1 and TRBJ2-3, with 14 bases lining up with TRBD2. Germline trimming cut 6 bases from V and 8 bases from J; bases unmatched to any gene: 10. The CDR3 runs to 15 residues. Germline V CDR1 and CDR2: DFQATT, SNEGSKA (reference sequence).

The chain carries TRBV27 and TRBJ1-2; D call uncertain. The CDR3 consists of 13 residues. V was shortened by 7 bases and J by 1 base, with 10 bases between the two germline ends. Per germline, CDR1 MNHEY and CDR2 SMNVEV (reference sequence). CDR3 sequence reads: CASKEEGNYGYTF. The CDR3 DNA sequence: TGTGCCAGCAAAGAAGAGGGTAACTATGGCTACACCTTC.

The chain combines TRBV6-5 with TRBJ2-3; 7 bases align to TRBD2. After removal of 2 bases from V and 3 bases from J, the junction contained 5 bases not matched to a gene. The CDR3 is 15 amino acids. Germline V gene sequence: CDR1 MNHEY, CDR2 SVGAGI. The CDR3 loop is CASSYQGSGTDTQYF. As DNA, the CDR3 is TGTGCCAGCAGTTACCAGGGTAGCGGGACAGATACGCAGTATTTT.

This clonotype has just a few counts. The chain is built from TRBV29-1 and TRBJ2-7; D might be TRBD1 (5 bases). The germline V gene has CDR1 SQVTM and CDR2 ANQGSEA. Between the trimmed V and J ends, which lost 4 bases and 1 base, there was a span of 29 bases. The CDR3 spans 19 residues. Written as DNA, the CDR3 is TGCAGCGTTGTCTGGGCCCATGATAAAACAGGTATCGGGTCCTACGAGCAGTACTTC. It specifies CSVVWAHDKTGIGSYEQYF.

The gene calls are TRBV9 and TRBJ2-3; D possibly corresponds to TRBD1 (6 bases). The germline CDR1 and CDR2 sequences are SGDLS and YYNGEE. The CDR3 length is 16 residues. Trimming shortened V by 1 base and J by 8 bases, and 20 bases separated the two germline ends. CDR3 DNA: TGTGCCAGCAGCGTAATGGGGACAAGTCGGCCAGGTACGCAGTATTTT. It is translated as CASSVMGTSRPGTQYF.

J is TRBJ2-7 and V is TRBV18, with D unresolved. There are 15 residues in the CDR3. V dropped 2 bases and J dropped 4 bases, with 15 bases sitting between them. Germline V gene data show CDR1 as KGHSH and CDR2 as LQKENI. The CDR3 sequence is CASSPVSGYGYEQYF. CDR3 coding DNA: TGTGCCAGCTCACCAGTTTCTGGGTATGGTTACGAGCAGTACTTC.

The chain employs TRBV18 and TRBJ1-1; D not resolved. The CDR3 runs to 17 residues. Between the trimmed V and J ends, which lost 7 bases and 1 base, there was a span of 22 bases. Germline assignment: CDR1 KGHSH and CDR2 LQKENI. CDR3 amino acids: CASFPTSRRGKNTEAFF. The CDR3 bases are TGTGCCAGCTTTCCGACTTCGCGTCGAGGAAAGAACACTGAAGCTTTCTTT.

This clonotype was seen only a few times. Mismatch with germline at one junction end may stem from a read error. The chain joins TRBV12-3 or TRBV12-4 to TRBJ2-1, with no clear D. The CDR3 length is 14 residues. The DNA of the CDR3 is TGTGCCGGCAGTTTAGGCGGTCGGCACAATGAGCAGTTCTTC. Translating it yields CAGSLGGRHNEQFF.

This clonotype was seen a few times. The CDR3 DNA is TGTGCCAGCAGCCCCCGGACCATCTACAATGAGCAGTTCTTC. This codes for CASSPRTIYNEQFF. The chain uses TRBV7-2 and TRBJ2-1, with D uncertain. CDR1 and CDR2 from the germline V gene are SGHTA and FQGNSA. Trimming removed 5 bases at V and 3 bases at J, with 11 bases between. The CDR3 has 14 amino acids.

This clonotype turned up a few times. This chain links TRBV5-1 with TRBJ1-1; 7 bases align to TRBD1. V was clipped by 4 bases and J by 0 bases; unmatched bases: 6. Germline V gene sequence: CDR1 SGHRS, CDR2 YFSETQ. The CDR3 loop spans 15 amino acids. The CDR3 DNA sequence: TGCGCCAGCAGCGGAAACAGGGGCCTGAACACTGAAGCTTTCTTT. This translates into CASSGNRGLNTEAFF.

The chain uses TRBV2 and TRBJ2-1; D is possibly TRBD2 (6 bases). CDR1 is SNHLY and CDR2 is FYNNEI in the germline V gene. Trimming took off 3 bases at V and 2 bases at J, with 8 bases between the two ends. CDR3 length equals 14 residues. The CDR3 sequence is CASSETGAYNEQFF. The DNA of the CDR3 is TGTGCCAGCAGTGAGACGGGGGCCTACAATGAGCAGTTCTTC.

The V and J genes are TRBV5-6 and TRBJ2-1; D is unclear. In germline, CDR1 is SGHDT, CDR2 YYEEEE. This CDR3 spans 15 amino acids. V lost 2 bases and J lost 2, with 11 bases in between. In DNA, the CDR3 is TGTGCCAGCAGCTTTAGGCTAAAAGCCTACAATGAGCAGTTCTTC. Translation gives CASSFRLKAYNEQFF.

This clonotype has more than one count but fewer than ten. The chain has TRBV12-3 or TRBV12-4 and TRBJ2-1; TRBD1 is a possible D gene (7 bases). The V and J ends lost 6 bases and 2 bases respectively, with 14 bases between them. This CDR3 is 15 amino acids long. The CDR3 protein is CASRVTGEAYNEQFF. CDR3 nucleotides: TGTGCCAGCAGGGTCACAGGGGAGGCCTACAATGAGCAGTTCTTC.

This clonotype came up many times. The V gene is TRBV4-1, the J gene TRBJ2-7; TRBD2 aligns across 14 bases. The CDR3 contains 16 residues. CDR1 and CDR2 (germline): MGHRA, YSYEKL. V dropped 3 bases and J dropped 4; count of bases not matched to a gene: 5. The CDR3: CASSQRTSGRSYEQYF. CDR3 DNA sequence: TGCGCCAGCAGCCAGCGGACTAGCGGGAGGTCGTACGAGCAGTACTTC.

This clonotype has at least ten counts. The chain is built from TRBV20-1 and TRBJ2-5, with TRBD2 identical over 10 bases. V was pared by 2 bases and J by 2 bases, with 5 bases of the junction left unmatched. Germline V gives CDR1 DFQATT, CDR2 SNEGSKA (reference sequence). The CDR3 is made up of 15 amino acids. For the CDR3, the DNA is TGCAGTGCTAGACCCCCAGCGGGGGGGCAAGAGACCCAGTACTTC. This encodes CSARPPAGGQETQYF.

This clonotype was seen just once. The chain uses TRBV3-1 and TRBJ1-1; maybe TRBD1 (6 bases). Deletions cut 3 bases from V and 11 bases from J, with 19 bases between. This CDR3 comprises 14 residues. Germline CDR1 and CDR2: LGHDT and YNNKEL (reference sequence). The CDR3 loop reads CASSHLSQGTGAFF. CDR3 sequence (DNA): TGTGCCAGCAGCCATCTCTCCCAGGGTACAGGGGCTTTCTTT.

Notes on this clonotype: A much more abundant neighbour one base away suggests this may be a read error. CDR3 residues: CSVALTEAFF. DNA of the CDR3: TGCAGCGTTGCTCTTACTGAAGCTTTCTTT. This sequence joins TRBV29-1 and TRBJ1-1, with no clear D. Deletions cut 4 bases from V and 5 bases from J, with 5 bases between. The CDR3 runs 10 residues. Germline V gene sequence: CDR1 SQVTM, CDR2 ANQGSEA.

This clonotype was counted between two and nine times. The junction shows a germline mismatch at one end, possibly a read error. The rearrangement uses TRBV5-1 and TRBJ2-7, with TRBD2 as a possible D gene (6 bases). This CDR3 spans 14 amino acids. Germline CDR1 SGHRS, CDR2 YFSETQ. CDR3 amino acids: CANSLVGGTYEQYF. CDR3 DNA sequence: TGCGCCAACAGCTTGGTTGGCGGGACCTACGAGCAGTACTTC. Supplemented by reference TRBV5-1 and TRBJ2-7, the full variable domain reads KAGVTQTPRYLIKTRGQQVTLSCSPISGHRSVSWYQQTPGQGLQFLFEYFSETQRNKGNFPGRFSGRQFSNSRSEMNVSTLELGDSALYLCANSLVGGTYEQYFGPGTRLTVT.

V usage is TRBV5-5 and J usage is TRBJ2-7; the D gene is possibly TRBD2 (5 bases). V lost 0 bases and J lost 12, with 25 bases in between. Per the germline V gene, CDR1 is SGHKS and CDR2 is YYEKEE (reference sequence). The CDR3 contains 16 residues. The CDR3 DNA reads TGTGCCAGCAGCTTGGGAAGTCTCACCTGGGGAGAGACCCGGTACTTC. It yields the protein CASSLGSLTWGETRYF.

CDR3 in DNA: TGTGCCAGCAGTCTCTCAGGCTGGGGCGAGCAGTACTTC. As protein: CASSLSGWGEQYF. V usage is TRBV28 and J usage is TRBJ2-7; D uncertain. The CDR3 has 13 amino acids. Germline assignment: CDR1 MDHEN and CDR2 SYDVKM. Trimming took 5 bases from V and 6 from J, leaving 14 bases between them.

The chain employs TRBV20-1 and TRBJ2-7; 8 nucleotides agree with TRBD2. The V segment lost 6 bases and the J segment 0 bases; nucleotides outside the gene matches: 13. Germline V gives CDR1 DFQATT, CDR2 SNEGSKA (reference sequence). This CDR3 region has 16 residues. CDR3 nucleotides: TGCAGTGCCTCGGAACTAGCGGACATCTTCTCCTACGAGCAGTACTTC. Translated, it gives CSASELADIFSYEQYF.

There are many counts of this clonotype. The rearrangement links TRBV7-9 to TRBJ2-3; D is ambiguous. The CDR3 spans 12 residues. V lost 6 bases, J lost 4 bases, and 8 bases lay in between. Germline CDR1 SEHNR, CDR2 FQNEAQ (reference sequence). The CDR3 loop reads CASSWGSDTQYF. CDR3 nucleotides: TGTGCCAGCAGTTGGGGTTCAGATACGCAGTATTTT.

This clonotype was counted many times. V gene TRBV29-1 combines with J gene TRBJ2-7; D is uncertain. This CDR3 is 11 amino acids long. V lost 4 bases to trimming and J lost 3 bases, with 7 bases between them. Germline values: CDR1 SQVTM, CDR2 ANQGSEA. The CDR3 region has the DNA TGCAGCGTTGTACTCCTCTACGAGCAGTACTTC. Amino acid sequence: CSVVLLYEQYF.

J is TRBJ2-7 and V is TRBV20-1, with D hard to call. Germline V lookup: CDR1 DFQATT, CDR2 SNEGSKA (reference sequence). CDR3 size: 12 residues. V was shortened by 7 bases and J by 3 bases, with 13 bases between the two germline ends. The CDR3 protein is CSGIQTHYEQYF. The CDR3 nucleotides read TGCAGTGGAATCCAGACCCACTACGAGCAGTACTTC.